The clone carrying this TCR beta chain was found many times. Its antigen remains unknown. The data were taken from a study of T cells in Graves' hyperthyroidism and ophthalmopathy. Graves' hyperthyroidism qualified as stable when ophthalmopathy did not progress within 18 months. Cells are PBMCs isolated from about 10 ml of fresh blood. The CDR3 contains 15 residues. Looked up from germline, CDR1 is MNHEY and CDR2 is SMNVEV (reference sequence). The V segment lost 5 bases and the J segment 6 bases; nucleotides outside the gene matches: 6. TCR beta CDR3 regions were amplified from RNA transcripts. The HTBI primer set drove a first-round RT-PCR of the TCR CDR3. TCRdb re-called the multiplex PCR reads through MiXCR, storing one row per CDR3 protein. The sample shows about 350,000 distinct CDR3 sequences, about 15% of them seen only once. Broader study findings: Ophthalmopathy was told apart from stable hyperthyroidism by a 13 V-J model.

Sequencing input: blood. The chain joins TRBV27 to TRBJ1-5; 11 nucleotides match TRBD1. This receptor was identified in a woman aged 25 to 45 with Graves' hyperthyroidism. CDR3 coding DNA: TGTGCCAGCAGTCCAGGGACAGGGGGAGCTCAGCCCCAGCATTTT. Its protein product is CASSPGTGGAQPQHF.